Presented here are 2 T cell receptor beta chains from one specimen sequenced in a study of cytotoxic CD8 clonotypes in ibrutinib-treated CLL. The table came from immunoSEQ multiplex PCR; TCRdb's copy has only in-frame clones and leaves some out. The sample has over 150,000 clones; about two thirds are singletons. The source was PBMCs, collected after 24 months of ibrutinib treatment. Receptors originate from a human donor with chronic lymphocytic leukemia.

This clone was counted once. One junction end disagrees with the germline gene, perhaps due to a read error. The V and J genes are TRBV28 and TRBJ1-2; tentative D call: TRBD1 (5 bases). The CDR3 runs to 14 residues. The germline V gene encodes CDR1 MDHEN and CDR2 SYDVKM. The CDR3 sequence: CASILGGGNYGYTF. As DNA, the CDR3 is TGTGCCAGCATTTTAGGTGGGGGAAACTATGGCTACACCTTC.

The genes are TRBV10-2 and TRBJ2-5, with D maybe TRBD2 (5 bases). This CDR3 comprises 13 residues. Germline V lookup: CDR1 WSHSY, CDR2 SAAADI. Between the trimmed V and J ends, which lost 0 bases and 4 bases, there was a span of 6 bases. DNA of the CDR3: TGCGCCAGCAGTGAGTCAGCGGCAGAGACCCAGTACTTC. This codes for CASSESAAETQYF.